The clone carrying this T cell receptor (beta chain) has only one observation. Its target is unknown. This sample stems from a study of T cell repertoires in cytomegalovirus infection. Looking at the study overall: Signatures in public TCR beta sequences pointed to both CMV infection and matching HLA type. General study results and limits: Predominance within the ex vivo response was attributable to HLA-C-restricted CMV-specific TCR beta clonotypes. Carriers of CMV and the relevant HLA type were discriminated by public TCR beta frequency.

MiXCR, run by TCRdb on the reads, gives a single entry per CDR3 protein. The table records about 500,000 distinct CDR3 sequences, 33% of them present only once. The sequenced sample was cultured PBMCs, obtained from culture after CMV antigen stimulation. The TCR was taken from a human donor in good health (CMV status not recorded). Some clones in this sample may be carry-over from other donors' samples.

CDR3 amino acids: CASSYGTGQFF. For the CDR3, the DNA is TGTGCCAGCAGTTACGGAACGGGGCAGTTCTTC. The gene calls are TRBV6-2 or TRBV6-3 and TRBJ2-1, with no clear D. The CDR3 is 11 residues long. The V end was cut by 2 bases, the J end by 12 bases, with 8 bases between. Germline values: CDR1 MNHEY, CDR2 SVGEGT.